A selection of T cell receptor beta chains follows, all from one sample in a study of shared clonotypes between healthy human individuals. Some clones are missing from TCRdb's copy, which holds only in-frame ones; the method was immunoSEQ multiplex PCR. The sample records hundreds of thousands of clones, roughly 98% being singletons. The sample was naive CD8+ T cells sorted from blood. These receptors came from a man between 25 and 39 years old in good health. CDR3s include the opening cysteine and the closing phenylalanine or tryptophan. A D gene is named only where the DNA matches it firmly. The size entry is marked missing in some rows and otherwise reads once, few, many or a size class.

D: .
J: TRBJ1-2
size: .
V: TRBV7-8
DNA: TGTGCCAGCAGCGCCCGAACAGGGACTAACTATGGCTACACCTTC
CDR3: CASSARTGTNYGYTF

D: TRBD1
J: TRBJ2-3
size: .
V: TRBV7-3
DNA: TGTGCCAGCAGCTTATCGGGGACAGGTCCCACAGATACGCAGTATTTT
CDR3: CASSLSGTGPTDTQYF

D: .
J: TRBJ2-1
size: .
V: TRBV5-1
DNA: TGCGCCAGCAGCTTGGCCGATGGGGCGGATGAGCAGTTCTTC
CDR3: CASSLADGADEQFF

D: TRBD2
J: TRBJ2-1
size: .
V: TRBV11-3
DNA: TGTGCCAGCAGCAGCGGGGAGGGAAACAATGAGCAGTTCTTC
CDR3: CASSSGEGNNEQFF

D: .
J: TRBJ2-3
size: .
V: TRBV16
DNA: TGTGCCAGCAGCCTAGGAGATACGCAGTATTTT
CDR3: CASSLGDTQYF

D: TRBD2
J: TRBJ2-5
size: .
V: TRBV6-5
DNA: TGTGCCAGCAGATGGGGACTAGCGGGACTGGAGACCCAGTACTTC
CDR3: CASRWGLAGLETQYF

D: TRBD1
J: TRBJ1-1
size: .
V: TRBV5-6
DNA: TGTGCCAGCAGCTGGAGTGCTTGGGACAGGAGAAACACTGAAGCTTTCTTT
CDR3: CASSWSAWDRRNTEAFF

D: .
J: TRBJ1-2
size: .
V: TRBV4-1
DNA: TGCGCCAGCAGCCTACAACCCGACTATGGCTACACCTTC
CDR3: CASSLQPDYGYTF

D: .
J: TRBJ2-7
size: .
V: TRBV13
DNA: TGTGCCAGCAGCGATAAGAACTCCTACGAGCAGTACTTC
CDR3: CASSDKNSYEQYF

D: TRBD1
J: TRBJ2-1
size: .
V: TRBV10-2
DNA: TGCGCCAGCACAGGACAGGGGAGTAACTCCTACAATGAGCAGTTCTTC
CDR3: CASTGQGSNSYNEQFF

D: .
J: TRBJ2-2
size: .
V: TRBV2
DNA: TGTGCCAGCAGTGGAATGTGGGGTCCCGCGAACACCGGGGAGCTGTTTTTT
CDR3: CASSGMWGPANTGELFF

D: .
J: TRBJ2-7
size: .
V: TRBV13
DNA: TGTGCCAGCAGCTTACAGGACTCCAGCGAGGAGTACTTC
CDR3: CASSLQDSSEEYF

D: .
J: TRBJ2-7
size: .
V: TRBV29-1
DNA: TGCAGCGTCCGGGACCTTGGAAACTACGAGCAGTACTTC
CDR3: CSVRDLGNYEQYF

D: TRBD1
J: TRBJ2-7
size: once
V: TRBV19
DNA: TGTGCCAGTAGATCACAGGGGGCGAGCTCCTACGAGCAGTACTTC
CDR3: CASRSQGASSYEQYF

D: .
J: TRBJ2-2
size: .
V: TRBV7-9
DNA: TGTGCCAGCAGCATATTGAACGGGGAGCTGTTTTTT
CDR3: CASSILNGELFF

D: .
J: TRBJ2-5
size: .
V: TRBV29-1
DNA: TGCAGCGTTGAAGACGGGGGCGGCGAGACCCAGTACTTC
CDR3: CSVEDGGGETQYF

D: TRBD2
J: TRBJ2-2
size: .
V: TRBV9
DNA: TGTGCCAGCAGCGAAACAGTGAGACTAGCGGGAGTAGAGCTGTTTTTT
CDR3: CASSETVRLAGVELFF

D: .
J: TRBJ2-7
size: .
V: TRBV6-5
DNA: TGTGCCAGCAGTTACTCGGGGCGGGAGCAGTACTTC
CDR3: CASSYSGREQYF

D: .
J: TRBJ1-1
size: .
V: TRBV7-8
DNA: TGTGCCAGCAGCTTAGCAGGGGCTAGACTAGCGAGGACTGAAGCTTTCTTT
CDR3: CASSLAGARLARTEAFF

D: TRBD1
J: TRBJ1-1
size: .
V: TRBV6-5
DNA: TGTGCCAGCAGCCCCGGACAGGGCCTGAACACTGAAGCTTTCTTT
CDR3: CASSPGQGLNTEAFF

D: .
J: TRBJ2-5
size: .
V: TRBV5-4
DNA: TGTGCCAGCAGTCGCGACCGGGACAACCAAGAGACCCAGTACTTC
CDR3: CASSRDRDNQETQYF

D: .
J: TRBJ2-3
size: once
V: TRBV6-5
DNA: TGTGCCAGCAGCCTAACCGGGACTCACACAGATACGCAGTATTTT
CDR3: CASSLTGTHTDTQYF

D: TRBD1
J: TRBJ1-2
size: once
V: TRBV14
DNA: TGTGCCAGCAGCCGGACAGGGGAAGTAAGAAACTATGGCTACACCTTC
CDR3: CASSRTGEVRNYGYTF

D: .
J: TRBJ2-1
size: .
V: TRBV19
DNA: TGTGCCAGTAGTACCCTCGAGGGTAGCTCCTACAATGAGCAGTTCTTC
CDR3: CASSTLEGSSYNEQFF

D: TRBD1
J: TRBJ2-3
size: .
V: TRBV27
DNA: TGTGCCAGCAGTCCGTCGACAGGGGGCATAGGAGATACGCAGTATTTT
CDR3: CASSPSTGGIGDTQYF

D: TRBD1
J: TRBJ2-1
size: .
V: TRBV6-4
DNA: TGTGCCAGCAGCCGCGGCGGACAGGGACACAATGAGCAGTTCTTC
CDR3: CASSRGGQGHNEQFF

D: TRBD2
J: TRBJ2-7
size: .
V: TRBV28
DNA: TGTGCCAGCAAGAGAGCGGGGGTTACCTACGAGCAGTACTTC
CDR3: CASKRAGVTYEQYF

D: .
J: TRBJ1-2
size: .
V: TRBV4-3
DNA: TGCGCCAGCAGCCAAGAAGTCTCCGGGGGGTATGGCTACACCTTC
CDR3: CASSQEVSGGYGYTF

D: .
J: TRBJ2-3
size: .
V: TRBV9
DNA: TGTGCCACGGCAGGGACCGGCGGAGATACGCAGTATTTT
CDR3: CATAGTGGDTQYF

D: .
J: TRBJ2-7
size: .
V: TRBV4-1
DNA: TGCGCCAGCAGCCAAGAATCCGGGGTCACCTCCTACGAGCAGTACTTC
CDR3: CASSQESGVTSYEQYF

D: TRBD2
J: TRBJ2-7
size: .
V: TRBV7-8
DNA: TGTGCCAGCAGCACCCCACTAACTAGCGGGAGCCCCTACGAGCAGTACTTC
CDR3: CASSTPLTSGSPYEQYF